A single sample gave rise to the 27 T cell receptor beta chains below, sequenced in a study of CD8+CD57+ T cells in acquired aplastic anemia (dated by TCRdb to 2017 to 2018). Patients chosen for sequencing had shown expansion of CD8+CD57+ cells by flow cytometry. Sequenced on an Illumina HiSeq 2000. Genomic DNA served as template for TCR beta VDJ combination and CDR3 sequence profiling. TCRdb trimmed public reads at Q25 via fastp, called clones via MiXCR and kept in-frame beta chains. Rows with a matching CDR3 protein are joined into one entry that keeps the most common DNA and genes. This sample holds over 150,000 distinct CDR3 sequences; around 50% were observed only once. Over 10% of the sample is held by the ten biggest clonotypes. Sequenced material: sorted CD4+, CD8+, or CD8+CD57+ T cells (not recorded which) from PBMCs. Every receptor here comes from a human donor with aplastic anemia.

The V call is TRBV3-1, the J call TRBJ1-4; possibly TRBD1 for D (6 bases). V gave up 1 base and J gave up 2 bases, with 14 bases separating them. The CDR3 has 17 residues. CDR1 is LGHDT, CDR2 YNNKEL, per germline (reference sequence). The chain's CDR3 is CASSQAPRGTTNEKLFF. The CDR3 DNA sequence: TGTGCCAGCAGCCAAGCCCCCAGGGGAACGACTAATGAAAAACTGTTTTTT.

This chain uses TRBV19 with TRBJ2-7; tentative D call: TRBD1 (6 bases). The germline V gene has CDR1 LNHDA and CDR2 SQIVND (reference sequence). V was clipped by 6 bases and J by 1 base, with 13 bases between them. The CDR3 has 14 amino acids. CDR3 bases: TGTGCCAGTAGCCCCATCGGACAGTCCTACGAGCAGTACTTC. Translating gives CASSPIGQSYEQYF.

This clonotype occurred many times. CDR3 sequence reads: CSASLAGGDGTQYF. As DNA, the CDR3 is TGCAGTGCTAGTCTAGCGGGGGGGGATGGAACGCAGTATTTT. This chain joins TRBV20-1 and TRBJ2-3; 12 nucleotides agree with TRBD2. CDR1 DFQATT and CDR2 SNEGSKA come from the germline V gene (reference sequence). The CDR3 extends over 14 amino acids. Trimming cost V 3 bases and J 9 bases; bases outside gene matches: 7.

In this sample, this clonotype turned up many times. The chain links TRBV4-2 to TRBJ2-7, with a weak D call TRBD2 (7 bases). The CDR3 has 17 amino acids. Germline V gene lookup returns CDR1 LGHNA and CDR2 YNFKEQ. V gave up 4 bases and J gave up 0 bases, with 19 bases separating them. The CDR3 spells CASSLPGGQGFSYEQYF. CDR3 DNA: TGTGCCAGCAGCCTCCCGGGGGGCCAAGGGTTCTCCTACGAGCAGTACTTC.

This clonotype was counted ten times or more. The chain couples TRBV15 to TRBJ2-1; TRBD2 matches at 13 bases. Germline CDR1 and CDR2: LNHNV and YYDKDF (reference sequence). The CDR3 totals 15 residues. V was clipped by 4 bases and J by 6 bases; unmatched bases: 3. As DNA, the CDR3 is TGTGCCACCAGCAAAACTAGCGGGGGGGCCAATGAGCAGTTCTTC. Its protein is CATSKTSGGANEQFF.

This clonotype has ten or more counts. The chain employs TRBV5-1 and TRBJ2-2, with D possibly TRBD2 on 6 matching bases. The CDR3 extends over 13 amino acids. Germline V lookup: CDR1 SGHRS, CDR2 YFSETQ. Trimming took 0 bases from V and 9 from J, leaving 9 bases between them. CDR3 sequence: CASSLEAGWELFF. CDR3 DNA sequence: TGCGCCAGCAGCTTGGAGGCGGGGTGGGAGCTGTTTTTT.

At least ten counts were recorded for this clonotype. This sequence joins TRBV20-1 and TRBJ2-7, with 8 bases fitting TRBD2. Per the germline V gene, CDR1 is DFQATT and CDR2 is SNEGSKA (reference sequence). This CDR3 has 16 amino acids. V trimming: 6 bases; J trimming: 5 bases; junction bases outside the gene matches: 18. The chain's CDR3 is CSAKSWGAGGVNEQYF. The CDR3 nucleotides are TGCAGTGCCAAATCTTGGGGCGCCGGGGGGGTCAACGAGCAGTACTTC.

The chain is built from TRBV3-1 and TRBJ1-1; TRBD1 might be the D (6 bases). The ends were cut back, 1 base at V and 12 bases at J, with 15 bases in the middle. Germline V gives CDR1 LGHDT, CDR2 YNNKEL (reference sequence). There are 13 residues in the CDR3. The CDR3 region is CASSQGITGRPFF. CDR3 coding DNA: TGTGCCAGCAGCCAAGGAATCACAGGGAGACCTTTCTTT.

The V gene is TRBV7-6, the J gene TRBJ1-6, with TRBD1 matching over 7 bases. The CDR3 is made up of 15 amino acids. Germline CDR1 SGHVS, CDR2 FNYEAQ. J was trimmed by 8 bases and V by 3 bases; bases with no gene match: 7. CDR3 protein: CASSLTGTADSPLHF. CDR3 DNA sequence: TGTGCCAGCAGCTTGACCGGGACAGCAGATTCACCCCTCCACTTT.

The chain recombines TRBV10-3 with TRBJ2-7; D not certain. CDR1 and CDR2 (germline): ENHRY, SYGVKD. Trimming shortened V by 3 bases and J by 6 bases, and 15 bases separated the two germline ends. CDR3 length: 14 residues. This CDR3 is CAISDPDPSREQYF. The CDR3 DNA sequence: TGTGCCATCAGTGACCCGGACCCCTCCCGCGAGCAGTACTTC.

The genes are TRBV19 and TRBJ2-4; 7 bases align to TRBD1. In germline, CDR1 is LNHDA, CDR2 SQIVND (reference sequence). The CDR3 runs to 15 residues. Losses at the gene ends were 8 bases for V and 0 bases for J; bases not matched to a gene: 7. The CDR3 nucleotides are TGTGCCAGTGCCGGGACAGCTCTAGCCAAAAACATTCAGTACTTC. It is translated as CASAGTALAKNIQYF. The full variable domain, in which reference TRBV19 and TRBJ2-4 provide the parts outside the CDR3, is DGGITQSPKYLFRKEGQNVTLSCEQNLNHDAMYWYRQDPGQGLRLIYYSQIVNDFQKGDIAEGYSVSREKKESFPLTVTSAQKNPTAFYLCASAGTALAKNIQYFGAGTRLSVL.

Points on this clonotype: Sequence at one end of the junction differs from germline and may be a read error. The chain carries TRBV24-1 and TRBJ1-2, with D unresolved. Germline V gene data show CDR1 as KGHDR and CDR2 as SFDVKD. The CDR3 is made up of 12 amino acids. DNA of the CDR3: TGTGCCACCAGTGACCACGCGTATTTCTTCGCCTTC. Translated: CATSDHAYFFAF.

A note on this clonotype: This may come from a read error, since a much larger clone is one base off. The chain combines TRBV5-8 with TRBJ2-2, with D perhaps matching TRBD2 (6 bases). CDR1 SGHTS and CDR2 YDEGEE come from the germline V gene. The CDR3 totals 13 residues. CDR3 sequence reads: CASSLGQGGELSF. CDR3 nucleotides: TGTGCCAGCAGCTTGGGGCAGGGCGGGGAGCTGTCTTTT.

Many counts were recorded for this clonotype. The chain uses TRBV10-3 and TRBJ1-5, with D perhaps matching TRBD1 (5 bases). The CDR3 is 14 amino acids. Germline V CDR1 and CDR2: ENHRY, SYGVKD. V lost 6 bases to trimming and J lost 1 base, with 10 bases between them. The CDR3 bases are TGTGCCATCAGGGGGTCAGGGAGCAATCAGCCCCAGCATTTT. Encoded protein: CAIRGSGSNQPQHF.

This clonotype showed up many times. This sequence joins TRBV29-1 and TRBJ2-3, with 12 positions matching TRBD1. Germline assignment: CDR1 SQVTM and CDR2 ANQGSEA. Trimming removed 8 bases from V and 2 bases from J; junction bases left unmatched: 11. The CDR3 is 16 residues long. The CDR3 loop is CSTSGTGGFNTDTQYF. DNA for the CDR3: TGCAGCACTTCTGGGACAGGGGGCTTTAACACAGATACGCAGTATTTT.

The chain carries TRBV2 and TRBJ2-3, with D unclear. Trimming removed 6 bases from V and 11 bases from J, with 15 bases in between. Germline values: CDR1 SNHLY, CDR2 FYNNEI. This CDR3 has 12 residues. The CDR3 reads CASRTAINQQYF. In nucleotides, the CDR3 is TGTGCCAGCAGGACTGCGATCAATCAGCAGTATTTT.

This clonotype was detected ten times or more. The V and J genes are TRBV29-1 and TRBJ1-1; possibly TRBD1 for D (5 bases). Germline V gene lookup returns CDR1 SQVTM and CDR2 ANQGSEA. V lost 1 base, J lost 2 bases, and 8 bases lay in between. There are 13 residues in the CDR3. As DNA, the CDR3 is TGCAGCGTTGAAGTTGGGGGAAACACTGAAGCTTTCTTT. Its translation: CSVEVGGNTEAFF.

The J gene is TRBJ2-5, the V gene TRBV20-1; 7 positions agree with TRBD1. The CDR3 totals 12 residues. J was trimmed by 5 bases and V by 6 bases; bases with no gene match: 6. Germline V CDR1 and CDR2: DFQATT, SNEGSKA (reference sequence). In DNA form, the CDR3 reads TGCAGTGCGCCGACAGGGCGGGAGACCCAGTACTTC. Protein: CSAPTGRETQYF.

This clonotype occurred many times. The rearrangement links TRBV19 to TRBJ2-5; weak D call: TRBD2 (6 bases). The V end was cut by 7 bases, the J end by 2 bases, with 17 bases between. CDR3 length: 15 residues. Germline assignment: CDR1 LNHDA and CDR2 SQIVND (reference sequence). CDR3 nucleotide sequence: TGTGCCAGTAAGTGGAGGGCTAACGGTCAAGAGACCCAGTACTTC. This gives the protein CASKWRANGQETQYF.

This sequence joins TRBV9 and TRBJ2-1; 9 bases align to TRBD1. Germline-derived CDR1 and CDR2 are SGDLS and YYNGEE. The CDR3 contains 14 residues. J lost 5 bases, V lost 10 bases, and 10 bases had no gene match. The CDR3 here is CAPLATGGNNEQFF. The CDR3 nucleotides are TGTGCCCCGCTTGCGACAGGGGGTAACAATGAGCAGTTCTTC.

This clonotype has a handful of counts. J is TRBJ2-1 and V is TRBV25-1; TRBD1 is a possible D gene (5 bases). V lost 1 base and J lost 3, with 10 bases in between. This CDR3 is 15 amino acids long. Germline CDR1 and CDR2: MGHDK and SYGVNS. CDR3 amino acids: CASSESGQVYNEQFF. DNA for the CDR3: TGTGCCAGCAGTGAATCAGGGCAGGTCTACAATGAGCAGTTCTTC.

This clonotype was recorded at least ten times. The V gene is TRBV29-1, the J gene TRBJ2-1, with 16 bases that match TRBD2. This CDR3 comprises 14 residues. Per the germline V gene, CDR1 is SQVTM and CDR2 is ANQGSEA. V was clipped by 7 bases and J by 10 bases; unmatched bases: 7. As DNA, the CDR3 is TGCAGCGGCCGGGTGGGACTAGCGGGGGGGGAGCAGTTCTTC. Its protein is CSGRVGLAGGEQFF.

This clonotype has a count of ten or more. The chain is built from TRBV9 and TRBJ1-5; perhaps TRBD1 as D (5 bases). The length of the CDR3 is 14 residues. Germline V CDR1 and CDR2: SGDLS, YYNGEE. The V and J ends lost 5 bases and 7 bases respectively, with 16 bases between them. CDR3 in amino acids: CASSQGQGGQPQHF. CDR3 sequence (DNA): TGTGCCAGCAGTCAAGGGCAGGGTGGACAGCCCCAGCATTTT.

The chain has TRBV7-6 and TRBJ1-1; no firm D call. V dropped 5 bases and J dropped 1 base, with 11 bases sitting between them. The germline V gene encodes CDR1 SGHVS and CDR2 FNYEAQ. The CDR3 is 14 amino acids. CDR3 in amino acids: CASSQTNENTEAFF. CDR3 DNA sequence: TGTGCCAGCAGCCAGACAAATGAGAACACTGAAGCTTTCTTT.

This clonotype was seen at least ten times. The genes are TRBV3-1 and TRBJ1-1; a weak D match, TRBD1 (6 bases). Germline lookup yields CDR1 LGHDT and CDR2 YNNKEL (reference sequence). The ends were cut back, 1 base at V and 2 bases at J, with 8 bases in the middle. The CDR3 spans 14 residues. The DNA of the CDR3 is TGTGCCAGCAGCCAAGGCAGGGGCAACACTGAAGCTTTCTTT. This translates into CASSQGRGNTEAFF.

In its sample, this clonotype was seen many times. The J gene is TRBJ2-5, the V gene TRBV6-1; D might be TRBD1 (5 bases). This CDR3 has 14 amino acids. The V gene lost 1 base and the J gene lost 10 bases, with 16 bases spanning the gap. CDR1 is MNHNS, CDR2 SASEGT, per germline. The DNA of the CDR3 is TGTGCCAGCAGTGAAGTTTTAGGACAACAGATCCAGTACTTC. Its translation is CASSEVLGQQIQYF.

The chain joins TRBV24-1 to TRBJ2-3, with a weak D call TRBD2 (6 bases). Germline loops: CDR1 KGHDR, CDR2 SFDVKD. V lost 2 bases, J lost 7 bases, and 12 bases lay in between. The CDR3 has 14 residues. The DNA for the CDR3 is TGTGCCACCAGTGATTCCCCGGGACTCCATACGCAGTATTTT. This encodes CATSDSPGLHTQYF.